These T cell receptor beta chains were read from a single sample in a study of T cell repertoires in cytomegalovirus infection. What these receptors recognize is not known. A single record per CDR3 protein comes from TCRdb applying MiXCR to the reads. The sample has about 330,000 distinct CDR3 sequences; approximately 30% are singletons. The sequencing used cultured PBMCs, collected from culture after CMV antigen stimulation. The source of these receptors is a human donor in good health (CMV status not recorded). Some clones in this sample may be carry-over from other donors' samples. CDR3s include the opening cysteine and the closing phenylalanine or tryptophan.

TRBJ2-7,TRBV7-2,CASSFRTGHYEQYF
TRBJ2-2,TRBV5-1,CASSNRTSGTGELFF
TRBJ2-5,TRBV7-2,CASRRPGETQYF
TRBJ1-2,TRBV7-2,CASSLQGQSKGYGYTF
TRBJ1-2,TRBV10-2,CASSRAPKVYGYTF
TRBJ2-5,TRBV4-1,CASSQARASGKETQYF
TRBJ1-5,TRBV5-4,CASSLDSSQPQHF
TRBJ1-5,TRBV7-2,CASSSYSSNQPQHF
TRBJ2-5,TRBV5-4,CASSLIQGKGETQYF
TRBJ2-7,TRBV6-1,CASRGTSKYEQYF
TRBJ2-1,TRBV7-2,CASSLDGAPYNEQFF
TRBJ1-2,TRBV7-3,CASSVETGANGYTF
TRBJ2-3,TRBV10-3,CAISEFNRGLAGEVREATDTQYF
TRBJ2-7,TRBV6-5,CASRVRVSAEQYF
TRBJ1-1,TRBV2,CASRVTPNTEAFF